Included here is one TCR beta chain sequence, with context. The sample originates from a study of blood T cell repertoires in COVID-19. About the study: Acute-phase and convalescent COVID-19 samples originated in the United States, Italy and Spain. PBMCs, B-cell-depleted T cells, or T cells provided the cDNA or gDNA that made up the material.

J was trimmed by 5 bases and V by 0 bases; bases with no gene match: 5. CDR1 and CDR2 (germline): SGHRS, YFSETQ. This CDR3 comprises 16 residues. Per the authors' pipeline: By means of reference gene primer amplification, nucleated cell counts were estimated. Generated by immunoSEQ multiplex PCR, the TCRdb table keeps only in-frame clones and is missing some. The D gene and trimming were derived from the DNA, and the V and J assignments and clone size from that table. Of tens of thousands of clones listed, around 90% are singletons. The V and J genes are TRBV5-1 and TRBJ2-2; 9 nucleotides align to TRBD1. This sequence originates from a woman in her sixties or seventies with COVID-19, enrolled during active disease. Sequencing input: peripheral blood. CDR3: CASSLGDRGMTGELFF. The CDR3 DNA reads as TGCGCCAGCAGCTTGGGTGACAGGGGGATGACCGGGGAGCTGTTTTTT.